These T cell receptor beta chains were read from a single sample in a study of blood T cell repertoires in COVID-19. Assay: immunoSEQ multiplex PCR; the TCRdb copy retains only in-frame clones and omits some. The sample has 190,000 or so clones; roughly 90% are singletons. The specimen was PBMCs or T cells enriched from blood (not recorded which). The receptors shown here come from a woman between 25 and 40 years old who had recovered from COVID-19. Both conserved end residues are part of each CDR3. D genes are given only for firm matches. Clone sizes are given selectively: once, few, many, or a class where the clone is expanded.

j_call,d_call,clone_size,v_call,cdr3_aa,cdr3_nt
TRBJ1-6,.,few,TRBV7-6,CASSSTDIAGAPLHF,TGTGCCAGCAGCTCCACGGACATAGCAGGGGCGCCCCTCCACTTT
TRBJ1-2,TRBD1,.,TRBV4-1,CASSQAGGRGLVRNGYTF,TGCGCCAGCAGCCAAGCGGGGGGCAGGGGGCTTGTCCGCAATGGCTACACCTTC
TRBJ2-5,.,.,TRBV27,CASSLFGAGETQYF,TGTGCCAGCAGTTTATTTGGGGCGGGGGAGACCCAGTACTTC
TRBJ1-1,.,.,TRBV19,CASSRYSMNTEAFF,TGTGCCAGTAGTCGCTACAGTATGAACACTGAAGCTTTCTTT
TRBJ2-1,.,.,TRBV7-2,CASSLALVGGGNEQFF,TGTGCCAGCAGCTTAGCGCTTGTCGGGGGAGGAAATGAGCAGTTCTTC
TRBJ1-1,TRBD1,.,TRBV30,CAWRGDRNTEAFF,TGTGCCTGGAGAGGGGACAGGAACACTGAAGCTTTCTTT
TRBJ2-3,TRBD2,.,TRBV5-1,CASSQTSGRTDTQYF,TGCGCCAGCAGTCAGACTAGCGGGAGGACAGATACGCAGTATTTT
TRBJ1-2,TRBD1,.,TRBV6-5,CASTQGGGYTF,TGTGCCAGCACCCAGGGGGGAGGCTACACCTTC
TRBJ2-3,TRBD1,.,TRBV2,CASRRQGRGTDTQYF,TGTGCCAGCAGACGACAGGGACGAGGCACAGATACGCAGTATTTT
TRBJ1-2,.,.,TRBV6-2/TRBV6-3,CASSYQGKVGYTF,TGTGCCAGCAGTTACCAGGGGAAGGTTGGCTACACCTTC
TRBJ2-1,TRBD2,.,TRBV5-5,CASSLPIRLAGYNEQFF,TGTGCCAGCAGCTTGCCTATTAGACTAGCGGGGTACAATGAGCAGTTCTTC
TRBJ1-4,.,.,TRBV4-3,CASSQERPGSPNEKLFF,TGCGCCAGCAGCCAAGAACGGCCGGGATCACCTAATGAAAAACTGTTTTTT
TRBJ1-1,.,.,TRBV30,CAWSAEQGEAFF,TGTGCCTGGAGTGCTGAACAGGGTGAAGCTTTCTTT
TRBJ1-2,.,.,TRBV30,CAWSAENSGYGYTF,TGTGCCTGGAGTGCGGAAAATTCGGGCTATGGCTACACCTTC
TRBJ1-2,TRBD1,.,TRBV28,CASNQQGHYGYTF,TGTGCCAGCAATCAACAGGGGCACTATGGCTACACCTTC
TRBJ2-1,.,few,TRBV11-1,CASRMEGSYNEQFF,TGTGCCAGCAGAATGGAGGGATCTTACAATGAGCAGTTCTTC
TRBJ1-5,TRBD1,.,TRBV5-1,CASSLGPGGIGNQPQHF,TGCGCCAGCAGCTTGGGGCCAGGGGGTATAGGCAATCAGCCCCAGCATTTT
TRBJ2-6,.,.,TRBV19,CASRQGSGANVLTF,TGTGCCAGTAGACAGGGCTCTGGGGCCAACGTCCTGACTTTC
TRBJ2-5,.,.,TRBV11-3,CASGQGGTQYF,TGTGCCAGCGGCCAGGGGGGGACCCAGTACTTC
TRBJ1-1,.,.,TRBV5-5,CASSLYGSNTEAFF,TGTGCCAGCAGCTTGTATGGCAGTAACACTGAAGCTTTCTTT
TRBJ1-2,.,.,TRBV24-1,CATSDMSGDNYGYTF,TGTGCCACCAGTGATATGTCAGGGGATAACTATGGCTACACCTTC
TRBJ1-1,.,once,TRBV28,CASSTGNTEAFF,TGTGCCAGCAGTACGGGGAACACTGAAGCTTTCTTT
TRBJ2-2,TRBD2,.,TRBV7-8,CASSLGASGSYTGELFF,TGTGCCAGCAGCTTAGGGGCTAGCGGGAGCTACACCGGGGAGCTGTTTTTT
TRBJ2-7,.,.,TRBV19,CASSSYRDEQYF,TGTGCCAGTAGTTCCTACAGGGACGAGCAGTACTTC
TRBJ2-1,TRBD1,.,TRBV3-1/TRBV3-2,CASSQTAARQGILNEQFF,TGTGCCAGCAGCCAGACGGCCGCTCGACAGGGAATTTTGAATGAGCAGTTCTTC
TRBJ2-4,.,.,TRBV4-1,CASSPPAAVAKNIQYF,TGCGCCAGCAGCCCCCCTGCGGCTGTAGCCAAAAACATTCAGTACTTC
TRBJ1-2,.,.,TRBV15,CATSSYRHSGTGYTF,TGTGCCACCAGCAGCTACCGGCACAGCGGAACCGGCTACACCTTC
TRBJ1-6,.,.,TRBV30,CAWSVQTSYNSPLHF,TGTGCCTGGAGTGTACAGACATCCTATAATTCACCCCTCCACTTT